The 27 T cell receptor beta chains listed next were all sequenced from one sample in a study of blood T cell repertoires in COVID-19 (TCRdb year 2020). The method behind the library was the immunoSEQ multiplex PCR assay. Held by TCRdb, this immuneACCESS table contains in-frame sequences only and omits some clones. Under half of the omission traces to an unresolved V gene where checked; the cause of the rest is unknown. The sample yields about 300,000 clones; around 87% were counted once. Clones ranked in the top ten supply around 4.3% of the sample. Source material: PBMCs or T cells enriched from blood (not recorded which). These receptors all come from a woman younger than 30 with acute COVID-19.

V gene TRBV11-2 combines with J gene TRBJ2-7; TRBD2 aligns across 9 bases. The CDR3 totals 16 residues. Germline V gene data show CDR1 as SGHAT and CDR2 as FQNNGV. The V and J ends lost 1 base and 7 bases, in that order; junction bases with no gene match: 11. This CDR3 is CASSLAPAGGPGEQYF. In DNA form, the CDR3 reads TGTGCCAGCAGCTTAGCTCCGGCGGGAGGGCCGGGGGAGCAGTACTTC.

J is TRBJ1-1 and V is TRBV11-2; D remains unclear. CDR3 size: 15 residues. V lost 5 bases to trimming and J lost 4 bases, with 17 bases between them. The germline CDR1 and CDR2 sequences are SGHAT and FQNNGV. The CDR3 sequence: CASSLGAGGPTEAFF. The DNA for the CDR3 is TGTGCCAGCAGCCTTGGCGCTGGAGGGCCCACTGAAGCTTTCTTT.

The chain joins TRBV28 to TRBJ1-2; weak D call: TRBD1 (5 bases). The V gene lost 1 base and the J gene lost 4 bases, with 16 bases spanning the gap. Germline V lookup: CDR1 MDHEN, CDR2 SYDVKM. The CDR3 loop spans 16 amino acids. The CDR3: CASSLSLLQGGYGYTF. The CDR3 bases are TGTGCCAGCAGTTTATCGCTGCTTCAGGGCGGCTATGGCTACACCTTC.

This chain connects TRBV28 to TRBJ1-2; weak D call: TRBD1 (5 bases). The CDR3 is 13 amino acids. V dropped 8 bases and J dropped 6 bases, with 16 bases sitting between them. The germline V gene encodes CDR1 MDHEN and CDR2 SYDVKM. The CDR3 protein is CASLREGRHGYTF. The CDR3 DNA reads as TGTGCCAGCCTGAGGGAGGGGCGACATGGCTACACCTTC.

This chain joins TRBV2 and TRBJ2-7; TRBD2 matches at 11 bases. Losses at the gene ends were 8 bases for V and 3 bases for J; bases not matched to a gene: 6. The CDR3 covers 14 residues. Looked up from germline, CDR1 is SNHLY and CDR2 is FYNNEI. The CDR3 spells CASAGTSGYYEQYF. The CDR3 coding sequence is TGTGCCAGCGCTGGGACTAGCGGTTACTACGAGCAGTACTTC.

V gene TRBV7-3 combines with J gene TRBJ2-3; D is unresolved. Trimming took off 0 bases at V and 2 bases at J, with 6 bases between the two ends. CDR1 and CDR2 (germline): SGHTA, FQGTGA. CDR3 size: 14 residues. The CDR3 DNA sequence: TGTGCCAGCAGCTTAACGGCCATCACAGATACGCAGTATTTT. This encodes CASSLTAITDTQYF.

This clone was counted a single time. This chain connects TRBV10-3 to TRBJ1-2; D perhaps matches TRBD1 (5 bases). This CDR3 comprises 12 residues. From germline, CDR1 is ENHRY and CDR2 SYGVKD. Trimming cost V 9 bases and J 4 bases, with 12 bases left between them. The CDR3 sequence: CAIQTDTYGYTF. Written as DNA, the CDR3 is TGTGCCATACAGACAGACACCTATGGCTACACCTTC.

The chain carries TRBV9 and TRBJ1-2; the match to TRBD1 covers 7 bases. Germline values: CDR1 SGDLS, CDR2 YYNGEE. This CDR3 is 15 amino acids long. V dropped 3 bases and J dropped 2; count of bases not matched to a gene: 7. Here the CDR3 DNA reads TGTGCCAGCAGCGGACGGACAGGCCTAAACTATGGCTACACCTTC. Translating gives CASSGRTGLNYGYTF.

The V gene is TRBV2, the J gene TRBJ1-4, with 9 nucleotides matching TRBD1. J was trimmed by 8 bases and V by 6 bases; bases with no gene match: 13. The CDR3 contains 16 residues. The V gene's germline CDR1 is SNHLY and CDR2 FYNNEI. As DNA, the CDR3 is TGTGCCAGCAGGACCCGGGACAGGGTTGGTGAGGAAAAACTGTTTTTT. This translates into CASRTRDRVGEEKLFF.

This clone was observed once. The chain uses TRBV5-6 and TRBJ1-3, with 7 nucleotides matching TRBD1. V lost 4 bases and J lost 0; bases outside the gene matches: 4. This CDR3 has 15 residues. The germline gives CDR1 SGHDT, CDR2 YYEEEE. The CDR3 DNA reads TGTGCCAGCAGCCGGGGACAGCTCTCTGGAAACACCATATATTTT. Translating it yields CASSRGQLSGNTIYF.

The chain links TRBV9 to TRBJ2-3; 10 bases map to TRBD2. Germline lookup yields CDR1 SGDLS and CDR2 YYNGEE. The CDR3 consists of 16 residues. The junction had 9 bases not matched to a gene; V was cut back by 3 bases and J by 5 bases. The CDR3 region has the DNA TGTGCCAGCAGCGACAGCGGGAGGGCCGGTCTAGATACGCAGTATTTT. Protein product: CASSDSGRAGLDTQYF.

This clone was seen ten or more times. The V gene is TRBV11-3, the J gene TRBJ2-2; the match to TRBD2 covers 7 bases. Germline V lookup: CDR1 SGHNT, CDR2 YENEEA. This CDR3 is 14 amino acids long. With 1 base clipped from V and 6 bases from J, the junction kept 2 bases outside the gene matches. CDR3 in DNA: TGTGCCAGCAGCTTAGGAGGGAGGGCCGGGGAGCTGTTTTTT. It is translated as CASSLGGRAGELFF.

This clone has only one observation. The CDR3 region is CASRRTGENSPLHF. The CDR3 nucleotides read TGTGCCAGCAGGAGGACAGGGGAAAATTCACCCCTCCACTTT. The rearrangement joins TRBV2 to TRBJ1-6; 9 positions agree with TRBD1. From germline, CDR1 is SNHLY and CDR2 FYNNEI. Trimming removed 6 bases from V and 7 bases from J; junction bases left unmatched: 4. The CDR3 contains 14 residues.

V is TRBV12-5 and J is TRBJ1-6, with 10 positions matching TRBD1. The CDR3 runs 15 residues. V trimming: 1 base; J trimming: 13 bases; junction bases outside the gene matches: 7. CDR1 is LGHNT, CDR2 FRNRAP, per germline. DNA of the CDR3: TGTGCTAGTGGTTTGGCCCCGGGACAGGGGTTTCCCCTCCACTTT. This sequence encodes CASGLAPGQGFPLHF.

In regard to this clone: It is unclear where the CDR3 begins or ends on the DNA, so no DNA is shown, and the CDR3 is as TCRdb lists it. This chain uses TRBV12-1 with TRBJ2-2; no DNA check was done on the table's D call, TRBD1. TRBV12-1 has pseudogene status. The CDR3 contains 16 residues when both ends are counted. The CDR3 is CASSFAAGAGTGELFF.

The chain combines TRBV14 with TRBJ2-3; D might be TRBD1 (6 bases). Germline V gives CDR1 SGHDN, CDR2 FVKESK. This CDR3 region has 16 residues. The V end lost 1 base, the J end lost 2 bases, and 13 bases lay between the germline ends. DNA for the CDR3: TGTGCCAGCAGCCAAGGACAGGCACCCTTCACAGATACGCAGTATTTT. Translated, it gives CASSQGQAPFTDTQYF.

V gene TRBV7-9 combines with J gene TRBJ2-5; D ambiguous. CDR1 and CDR2 from the germline V gene are SEHNR and FQNEAQ (reference sequence). Trimming stripped 1 base from V and 0 bases from J, with 6 bases between. The CDR3 has 14 residues. This chain's CDR3 is CASSLDRNQETQYF. CDR3 nucleotides: TGTGCCAGCAGCTTAGACAGAAACCAAGAGACCCAGTACTTC.

The genes are TRBV18 and TRBJ1-1; 8 nucleotides match TRBD1. The J segment lost 3 bases and the V segment lost 3 bases, leaving 6 bases of the junction unmatched. The CDR3 length is 15 residues. CDR1 is KGHSH and CDR2 is LQKENI in the germline V gene. The CDR3 loop is CASSPRGRLYTEAFF. The CDR3 DNA reads TGTGCCAGCTCACCCAGGGGGCGTTTGTACACTGAAGCTTTCTTT.

V and J are TRBV6-5 and TRBJ2-7, with D possibly TRBD2 on 5 matching bases. Germline CDR1 is MNHEY and CDR2 is SVGAGI. The CDR3 extends over 14 amino acids. The V and J ends lost 0 bases and 5 bases respectively, with 11 bases between them. The CDR3 is CASSYSRAVNEQYF. The DNA for the CDR3 is TGTGCCAGCAGTTACTCCCGAGCGGTAAACGAGCAGTACTTC.

The V gene is TRBV3-1 (or the pseudogene TRBV3-2), the J gene TRBJ1-6, with D perhaps TRBD1 (5 bases). The V end was cut by 4 bases, the J end by 7 bases, with 14 bases between. Germline CDR1 LGHDT, CDR2 YNNKEL (reference sequence). The CDR3 contains 15 residues. CDR3 loop: CASSPWQGTNSPLHF. Written as DNA, the CDR3 is TGTGCCAGCAGCCCCTGGCAGGGCACCAATTCACCCCTCCACTTT.

J is TRBJ1-5 and V is TRBV19, with a possible D match to TRBD1 (5 bases). In germline, CDR1 is LNHDA, CDR2 SQIVND (reference sequence). V shed 1 base and J shed 0 bases, with 13 bases lying between them. CDR3 length equals 17 residues. The CDR3 is CASSIGGHPYSNQPQHF. In nucleotides, the CDR3 is TGTGCCAGTAGTATAGGCGGACACCCGTATAGCAATCAGCCCCAGCATTTT.

The J gene is TRBJ1-3, the V gene TRBV28; 9 positions match TRBD1. Germline CDR1 MDHEN, CDR2 SYDVKM. This CDR3 has 15 residues. The trim removed 6 bases at V and 4 bases at J, leaving 7 bases unmatched. CDR3 coding DNA: TGTGCCAGCAGGATTACAGGGGGCCCCGGAAACACCATATATTTT. It specifies CASRITGGPGNTIYF. Looking up the rest from reference TRBV28 and TRBJ1-3 gives the full variable domain: DVKVTQSSRYLVKRTGEKVFLECVQDMDHENMFWYRQDPGLGLRLIYFSYDVKMKEKGDIPEGYSVSREKKERFSLILESASTNQTSMYLCASRITGGPGNTIYFGEGSWLTVV.

The CDR3 spells CASSLGLAGTDTQYF. CDR3 bases: TGCGCCAGCAGCCTGGGGTTAGCGGGGACAGATACGCAGTATTTT. The chain combines TRBV5-1 with TRBJ2-3; TRBD2 matches 8 bases. The J segment lost 3 bases and the V segment lost 4 bases, leaving 7 bases of the junction unmatched. CDR1 and CDR2 (germline): SGHRS, YFSETQ. CDR3 length equals 15 residues. Looking up the rest from reference TRBV5-1 and TRBJ2-3 gives the full variable domain: KAGVTQTPRYLIKTRGQQVTLSCSPISGHRSVSWYQQTPGQGLQFLFEYFSETQRNKGNFPGRFSGRQFSNSRSEMNVSTLELGDSALYLCASSLGLAGTDTQYFGPGTRLTVL.

V and J are TRBV7-8 and TRBJ2-2, with 11 bases matching TRBD1. V dropped 5 bases and J dropped 6; count of bases not matched to a gene: 8. The CDR3 spans 16 residues. The germline V gene has CDR1 SGHVS and CDR2 FQNEAQ. The CDR3 sequence is CASSQIGQGAPGELFF. CDR3 bases: TGTGCCAGCAGCCAAATCGGACAGGGGGCACCCGGGGAGCTGTTTTTT.

This rearrangement joins TRBV6-5 to TRBJ1-3, with TRBD1 matching over 10 bases. CDR3 size: 14 residues. V lost 9 bases and J lost 3; bases outside the gene matches: 5. Germline V CDR1 and CDR2: MNHEY, SVGAGI. The CDR3 DNA follows: TGTGCCAGGGGGGACAGGGGCGGTGGAAACACCATATATTTT. Its protein is CARGDRGGGNTIYF.

This chain links TRBV5-1 with TRBJ1-1, with 11 bases matching TRBD1. CDR3 length: 14 amino acids. The germline V gene has CDR1 SGHRS and CDR2 YFSETQ. V lost 4 bases and J lost 4; bases outside the gene matches: 3. CDR3 amino acids: CASSRGTGGTEAFF. In nucleotides, the CDR3 is TGCGCCAGCAGCCGGGGGACAGGGGGCACTGAAGCTTTCTTT. Using reference TRBV5-1 and TRBJ1-1 for the parts outside the CDR3, the full variable domain is KAGVTQTPRYLIKTRGQQVTLSCSPISGHRSVSWYQQTPGQGLQFLFEYFSETQRNKGNFPGRFSGRQFSNSRSEMNVSTLELGDSALYLCASSRGTGGTEAFFGQGTRLTVV.

V gene TRBV6-1 combines with J gene TRBJ2-7, with 7 bases identical to TRBD1. The CDR3 is made up of 18 amino acids. Germline V lookup: CDR1 MNHNS, CDR2 SASEGT. The V segment lost 2 bases and the J segment 3 bases; nucleotides outside the gene matches: 16. The CDR3: CASSERAMPGTVFYEQYF. Written as DNA, the CDR3 is TGTGCCAGCAGTGAAAGGGCCATGCCCGGGACAGTGTTCTACGAGCAGTACTTC.